These 9 T cell receptor beta chains came from one sample sequenced in a study of response to subunit inactivated influenza vaccine. TCRdb reprocessed the RT-PCR reads via MiXCR and lists one record per CDR3 protein. The data contain under 500,000 distinct CDR3 sequences, about 10% of them singletons. Sample: PBMCs from blood, taken roughly 48 days after vaccination. Receptors were obtained from a man aged 50 to 60 who received an inactivated influenza vaccine.

Many counts were recorded for this clonotype. The chain joins TRBV29-1 to TRBJ2-7; D may be TRBD2 (6 bases). In germline, CDR1 is SQVTM, CDR2 ANQGSEA. V shed 6 bases and J shed 7 bases, with 19 bases lying between them. The CDR3 contains 13 residues. CDR3 loop: CSVSGTPAQEQYF. CDR3 nucleotide sequence: TGCAGCGTGTCCGGGACTCCGGCGCAAGAGCAGTACTTC.

The table lists this clonotype with a few counts. V and J are TRBV20-1 and TRBJ2-5, with D perhaps TRBD2 (6 bases). Germline assignment: CDR1 DFQATT and CDR2 SNEGSKA (reference sequence). Deletions cut 3 bases from V and 7 bases from J, with 21 bases between. The CDR3 is made up of 15 amino acids. The CDR3 region has the DNA TGCAGTGCTAGTGGTGGTAGCGGCCTCCGGGGGACCCAGTACTTC. The encoded protein is CSASGGSGLRGTQYF.

This clonotype was counted between two and nine times. Relative to the germline gene, one junction end is altered; a read error may explain this. This chain joins TRBV7-2 and TRBJ1-2; tentatively, D is TRBD1 (6 bases). The germline CDR1 and CDR2 sequences are SGHTA and FQGNSA. The length of the CDR3 is 12 residues. Written as DNA, the CDR3 is TGTGCCAGCAGTTTAGACAGGCCAGACTACACCTTC. Its translation is CASSLDRPDYTF.

This chain joins TRBV4-3 and TRBJ2-2; 11 positions match TRBD2. Germline V gene lookup returns CDR1 LGHNA and CDR2 YSLEER. Trimming cost V 4 bases and J 6 bases; bases outside gene matches: 10. The CDR3 has 17 amino acids. CDR3 DNA: TGCGCCAGCAGCCGAGCCCCGCTAGCGGGAGGCCCCGGGGAGCTGTTTTTT. It codes for CASSRAPLAGGPGELFF.

This clonotype was counted only a few times. CDR3 protein: CASSVIVTGYQETQYF. The CDR3, as DNA: TGTGCCAGCAGTGTTATCGTAACAGGGTACCAAGAGACCCAGTACTTC. The chain couples TRBV28 to TRBJ2-5; D is perhaps TRBD1 (6 bases). CDR3 length: 16 residues. CDR1 and CDR2 from the germline V gene are MDHEN and SYDVKM. V was cut by 5 bases and J by 0 bases, with 16 bases left in between.

About this clonotype itself: At one end the junction does not follow the germline gene, possibly because of a read error. The chain recombines TRBV5-1 with TRBJ2-7, with 7 bases fitting TRBD2. CDR1 SGHRS and CDR2 YFSETQ come from the germline V gene. The CDR3 covers 16 residues. CDR3: CASSPLGGTLSYEHYF. CDR3 DNA sequence: TGCGCCAGCAGCCCCCTGGGAGGGACCCTATCCTACGAGCACTACTTC.

The chain carries TRBV11-1 and TRBJ2-6; D remains unclear. Trimming left V 4 bases short and J 2 bases short, with 18 bases between. Germline CDR1 reads SGHAT; CDR2 reads FQDESV (reference sequence). The CDR3 has 18 residues. CDR3 residues: CASSWLSRLFAGANVLTF. The CDR3, as DNA: TGTGCCAGCAGCTGGCTGTCTCGGCTGTTTGCTGGGGCCAACGTCCTGACTTTC.

This sequence joins TRBV15 and TRBJ1-3, with D possibly matching TRBD1 (5 bases). Germline assignment: CDR1 LNHNV and CDR2 YYDKDF (reference sequence). V lost 0 bases and J lost 11, with 14 bases in between. The CDR3 contains 14 residues. For the CDR3, the DNA is TGTGCCACCAGCAGAGATATTGCAGGGCACGCCATATATTTT. It encodes CATSRDIAGHAIYF.

This clonotype appeared many times. The rearrangement links TRBV7-2 to TRBJ2-7; TRBD1 is a possible D gene (6 bases). Trimming removed 2 bases from V and 3 bases from J, with 14 bases in between. Germline V gene data show CDR1 as SGHTA and CDR2 as FQGNSA. This CDR3 is built from 15 residues. The CDR3 region is CASSLRLGQNYEQYF. In nucleotides, the CDR3 is TGTGCCAGCAGCTTAAGACTTGGACAGAACTACGAGCAGTACTTC.